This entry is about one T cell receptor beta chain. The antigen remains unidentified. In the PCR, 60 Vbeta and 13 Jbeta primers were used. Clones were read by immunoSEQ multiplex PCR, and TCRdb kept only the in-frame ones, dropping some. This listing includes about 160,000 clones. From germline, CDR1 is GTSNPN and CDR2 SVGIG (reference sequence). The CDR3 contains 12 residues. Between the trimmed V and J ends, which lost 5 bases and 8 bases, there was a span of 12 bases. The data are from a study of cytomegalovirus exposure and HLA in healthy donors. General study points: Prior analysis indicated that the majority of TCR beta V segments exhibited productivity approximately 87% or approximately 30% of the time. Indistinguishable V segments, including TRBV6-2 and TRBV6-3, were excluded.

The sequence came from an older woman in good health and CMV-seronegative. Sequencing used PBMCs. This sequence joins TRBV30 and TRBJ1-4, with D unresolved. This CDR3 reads CAWDGEGEKLFF. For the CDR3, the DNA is TGTGCCTGGGATGGGGAGGGCGAAAAACTGTTTTTT.